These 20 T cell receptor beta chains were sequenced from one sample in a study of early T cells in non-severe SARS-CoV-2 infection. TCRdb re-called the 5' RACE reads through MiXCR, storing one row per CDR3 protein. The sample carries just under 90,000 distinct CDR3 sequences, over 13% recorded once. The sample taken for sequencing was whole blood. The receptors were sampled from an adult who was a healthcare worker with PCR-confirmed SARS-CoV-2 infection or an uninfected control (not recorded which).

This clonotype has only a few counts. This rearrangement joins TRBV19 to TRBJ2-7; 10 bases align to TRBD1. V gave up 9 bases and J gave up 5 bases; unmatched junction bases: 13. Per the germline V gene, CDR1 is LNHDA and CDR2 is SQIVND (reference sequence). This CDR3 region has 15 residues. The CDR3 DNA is TGTGCCAGCTCCCCAACCGGGACAGGGGACCACGAGCAGTACTTC. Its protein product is CASSPTGTGDHEQYF.

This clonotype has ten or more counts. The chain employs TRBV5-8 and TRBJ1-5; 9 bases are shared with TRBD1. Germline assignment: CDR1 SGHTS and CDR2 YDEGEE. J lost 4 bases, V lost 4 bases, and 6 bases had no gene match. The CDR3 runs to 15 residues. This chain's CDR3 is CASSPGQGLNQPQHF. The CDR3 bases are TGTGCCAGCAGCCCTGGACAGGGGTTGAATCAGCCCCAGCATTTT. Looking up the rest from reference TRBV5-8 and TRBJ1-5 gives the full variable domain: EAGVTQSPTHLIKTRGQQATLRCSPISGHTSVYWYQQALGLGLQFLLWYDEGEERNRGNFPPRFSGRQFPNYSSELNVNALELEDSALYLCASSPGQGLNQPQHFGDGTRLSIL.

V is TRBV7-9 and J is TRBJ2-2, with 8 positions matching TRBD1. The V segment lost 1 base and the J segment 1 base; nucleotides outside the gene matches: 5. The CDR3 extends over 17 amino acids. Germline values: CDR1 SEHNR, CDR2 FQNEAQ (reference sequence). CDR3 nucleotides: TGTGCCAGCAGCTTAGAAAGGGACAGGCGGAACACCGGGGAGCTGTTTTTT. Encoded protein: CASSLERDRRNTGELFF.

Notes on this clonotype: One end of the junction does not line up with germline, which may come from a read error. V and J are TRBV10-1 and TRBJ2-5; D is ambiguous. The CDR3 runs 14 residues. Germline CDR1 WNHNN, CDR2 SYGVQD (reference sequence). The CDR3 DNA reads TGCGCCAGGAGTGAGTGGCCCAACCAAGAGACCCAGTACTTC. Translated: CARSEWPNQETQYF.

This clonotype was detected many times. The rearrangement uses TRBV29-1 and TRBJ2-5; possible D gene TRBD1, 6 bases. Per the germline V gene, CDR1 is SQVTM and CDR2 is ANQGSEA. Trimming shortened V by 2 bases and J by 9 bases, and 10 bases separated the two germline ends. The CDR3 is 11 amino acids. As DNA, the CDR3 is TGCAGCGTTGAAATACCAGGGGCCCAGTACTTC. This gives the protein CSVEIPGAQYF.

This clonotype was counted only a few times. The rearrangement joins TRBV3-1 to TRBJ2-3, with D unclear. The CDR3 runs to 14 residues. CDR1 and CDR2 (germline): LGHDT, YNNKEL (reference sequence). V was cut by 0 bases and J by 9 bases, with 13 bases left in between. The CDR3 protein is CASSQDRPLGTQYF. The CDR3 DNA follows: TGTGCCAGCAGCCAAGATCGACCCCTCGGCACGCAGTATTTT.

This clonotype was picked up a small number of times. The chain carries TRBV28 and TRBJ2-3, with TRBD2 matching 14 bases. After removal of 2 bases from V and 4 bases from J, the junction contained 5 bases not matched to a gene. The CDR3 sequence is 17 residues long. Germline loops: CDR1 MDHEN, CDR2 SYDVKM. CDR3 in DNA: TGTGCCAGCAGTTTACCGGGGACTAGCGGGAGCCCAGATACGCAGTATTTT. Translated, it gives CASSLPGTSGSPDTQYF.

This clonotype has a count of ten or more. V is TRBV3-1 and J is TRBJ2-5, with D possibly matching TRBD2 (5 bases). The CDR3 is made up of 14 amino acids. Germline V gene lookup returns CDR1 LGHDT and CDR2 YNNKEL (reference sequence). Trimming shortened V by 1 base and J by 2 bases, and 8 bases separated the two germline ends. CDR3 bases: TGTGCCAGCAGCCAAGTACTAGAACAAGAGACCCAGTACTTC. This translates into CASSQVLEQETQYF.

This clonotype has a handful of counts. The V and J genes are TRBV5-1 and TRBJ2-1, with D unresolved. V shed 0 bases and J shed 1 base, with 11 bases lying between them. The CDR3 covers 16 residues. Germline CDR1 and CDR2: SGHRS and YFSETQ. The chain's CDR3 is CASSLDPGNSYNEQFF. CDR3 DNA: TGCGCCAGCAGCTTGGACCCGGGTAATTCCTACAATGAGCAGTTCTTC.

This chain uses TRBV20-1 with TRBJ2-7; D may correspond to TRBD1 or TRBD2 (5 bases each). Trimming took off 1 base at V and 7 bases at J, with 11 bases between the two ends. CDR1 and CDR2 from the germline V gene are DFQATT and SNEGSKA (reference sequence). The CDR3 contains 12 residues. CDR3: CSARGDRREQYF. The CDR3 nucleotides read TGCAGTGCTAGAGGGGACCGGAGGGAGCAGTACTTC.

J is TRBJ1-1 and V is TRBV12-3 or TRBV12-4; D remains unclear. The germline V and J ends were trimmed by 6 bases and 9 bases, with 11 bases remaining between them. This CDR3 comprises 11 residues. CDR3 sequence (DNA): TGTGCCAGCAGCCTCTCTATCAAAGCTTTCTTT. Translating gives CASSLSIKAFF.

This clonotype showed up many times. The CDR3 DNA reads TGCGCCAGCAGCTCAACCCGGGATTTACAAGAGACCCAGTACTTC. Residues: CASSSTRDLQETQYF. The V gene is TRBV5-1, the J gene TRBJ2-5; a weak D match, TRBD2 (5 bases). V lost 3 bases and J lost 2, with 14 bases in between. Per germline, CDR1 SGHRS and CDR2 YFSETQ. There are 15 residues in the CDR3.

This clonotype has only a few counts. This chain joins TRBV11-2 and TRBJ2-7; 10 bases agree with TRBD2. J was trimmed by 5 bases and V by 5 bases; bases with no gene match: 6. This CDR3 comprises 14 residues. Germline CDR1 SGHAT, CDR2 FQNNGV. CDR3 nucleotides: TGTGCCAGCAGCCTAGCGGGAGTAACCCACGAGCAGTACTTC. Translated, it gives CASSLAGVTHEQYF. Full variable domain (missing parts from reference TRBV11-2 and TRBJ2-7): EAGVAQSPRYKIIEKRQSVAFWCNPISGHATLYWYQQILGQGPKLLIQFQNNGVVDDSQLPKDRFSAERLKGVDSTLKIQPAKLEDSAVYLCASSLAGVTHEQYFGPGTRLTVT.

In nucleotides, the CDR3 is TGTGCCAGCAGCCCGTACAACTACGAGCAGTACTTC. It encodes CASSPYNYEQYF. The V call is TRBV7-9, the J call TRBJ2-7; D unresolved. The CDR3 consists of 12 residues. Trimming stripped 5 bases from V and 3 bases from J, with 8 bases between. CDR1 and CDR2 from the germline V gene are SEHNR and FQNEAQ (reference sequence).

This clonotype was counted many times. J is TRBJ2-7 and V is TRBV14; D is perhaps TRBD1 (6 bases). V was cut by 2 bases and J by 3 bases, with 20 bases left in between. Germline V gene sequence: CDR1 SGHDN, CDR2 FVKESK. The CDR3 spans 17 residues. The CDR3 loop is CASSQPRGSQGGYEQYF. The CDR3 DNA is TGTGCCAGCAGCCAACCAAGAGGATCTCAAGGGGGCTACGAGCAGTACTTC.

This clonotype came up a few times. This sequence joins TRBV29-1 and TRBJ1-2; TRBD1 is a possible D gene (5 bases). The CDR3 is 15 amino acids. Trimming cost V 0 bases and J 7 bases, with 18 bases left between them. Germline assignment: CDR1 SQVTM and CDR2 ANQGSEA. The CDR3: CSVEDEAGWPGGYTF. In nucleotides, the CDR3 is TGCAGCGTTGAAGATGAAGCAGGGTGGCCTGGTGGCTACACCTTC.

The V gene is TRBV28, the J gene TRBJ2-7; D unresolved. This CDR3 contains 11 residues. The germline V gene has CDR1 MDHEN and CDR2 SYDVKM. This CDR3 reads CACRSFYEQYF. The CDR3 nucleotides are TGTGCTTGCAGAAGCTTCTACGAGCAGTACTTC.

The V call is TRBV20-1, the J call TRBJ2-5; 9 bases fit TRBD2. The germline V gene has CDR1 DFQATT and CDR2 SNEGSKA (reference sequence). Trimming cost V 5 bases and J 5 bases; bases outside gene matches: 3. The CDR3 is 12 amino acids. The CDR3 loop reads CSAEAGGETQYF. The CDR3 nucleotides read TGCAGTGCTGAAGCGGGAGGCGAGACCCAGTACTTC.

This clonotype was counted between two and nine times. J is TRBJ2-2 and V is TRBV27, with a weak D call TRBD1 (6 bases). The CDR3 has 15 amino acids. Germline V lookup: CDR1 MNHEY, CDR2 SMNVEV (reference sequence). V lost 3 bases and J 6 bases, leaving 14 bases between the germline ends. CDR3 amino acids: CASSLVGARAGELFF. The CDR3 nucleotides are TGTGCCAGCAGTTTGGTGGGGGCGCGGGCCGGGGAGCTGTTTTTT.

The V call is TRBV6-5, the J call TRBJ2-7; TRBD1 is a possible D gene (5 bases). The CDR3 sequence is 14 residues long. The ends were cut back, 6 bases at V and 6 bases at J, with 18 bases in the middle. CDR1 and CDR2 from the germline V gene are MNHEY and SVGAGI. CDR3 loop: CASSETGALREQYF. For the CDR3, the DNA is TGTGCCAGCAGCGAAACAGGCGCCCTTCGCGAGCAGTACTTC.